Presented here are 10 T cell receptor beta chains from one specimen sequenced in a study of shared clonotypes between healthy human individuals. Some clones are missing from TCRdb's copy, which holds only in-frame ones; the method was immunoSEQ multiplex PCR. This sample carries around 510,000 clones, roughly 79% of them seen once, and the ten largest clones take about 12%. The sample consisted of PBMCs. The origin of the receptors is a woman in her forties in good health. Some clones in this sample may be carry-over from other donors' samples.

This clone appeared many times. The J gene is TRBJ1-5, the V gene TRBV28; no firm D call. Per the germline V gene, CDR1 is MDHEN and CDR2 is SYDVKM. Trimming took off 3 bases at V and 8 bases at J, with 17 bases between the two ends. There are 15 residues in the CDR3. For the CDR3, the DNA is TGTGCCAGCAGTTTCGTGTCCTTCGCTGGGAAGCCCCAGCATTTT. It is translated as CASSFVSFAGKPQHF.

CDR3 DNA sequence: TGTGCCAGCAGCCTGGACCCGGGGAACACTGAAGCTTTCTTT. The encoded protein is CASSLDPGNTEAFF. The rearrangement links TRBV5-8 to TRBJ1-1; D is ambiguous. Germline V gene lookup returns CDR1 SGHTS and CDR2 YDEGEE. The CDR3 totals 14 residues. V lost 4 bases and J 1 base, leaving 11 bases between the germline ends.

This clone was observed a few times. The rearrangement links TRBV6-1 to TRBJ1-5, with D maybe TRBD1 (5 bases). Germline assignment: CDR1 MNHNS and CDR2 SASEGT. Trimming took off 5 bases at V and 3 bases at J, with 8 bases between the two ends. The CDR3 sequence is 13 residues long. The CDR3 DNA reads TGTGCCAGCAGTCCGGGGCCCAATCAGCCCCAGCATTTT. Its translation is CASSPGPNQPQHF.

J is TRBJ1-2 and V is TRBV2; 7 bases line up with TRBD1. The CDR3 has 12 amino acids. Per germline, CDR1 SNHLY and CDR2 FYNNEI. With 8 bases clipped from V and 9 bases from J, the junction kept 9 bases outside the gene matches. The CDR3 DNA reads TGTGCCAGCGCTGGACAGGAGGTTAGCTACACCTTC. This encodes CASAGQEVSYTF.

This clone came up once. This sequence joins TRBV30 and TRBJ2-6, with D uncertain. CDR3 length equals 15 residues. Germline V gives CDR1 GTSNPN, CDR2 SVGIG (reference sequence). V dropped 1 base and J dropped 0 bases, with 7 bases sitting between them. The CDR3 DNA sequence: TGTGCCTGGAGTGCTCAAATCTCTGGGGCCAACGTCCTGACTTTC. It encodes CAWSAQISGANVLTF. The variable domain in full, with the rest retrieved from reference TRBV30 and TRBJ2-6, is SQTIHQWPATLVQPVGSPLSLECTVEGTSNPNLYWYRQAAGRGLQLLFYSVGIGQISSEVPQNLSASRPQDRQFILSSKKLLLSDSGFYLCAWSAQISGANVLTFGAGSRLTVL.

V and J are TRBV28 and TRBJ2-7; either TRBD1 or TRBD2 may supply D (5 bases each). CDR1 and CDR2 from the germline V gene are MDHEN and SYDVKM. Deletions cut 5 bases from V and 6 bases from J, with 17 bases between. The CDR3 contains 14 residues. The CDR3: CASSRMGPNSEQYF. The CDR3 DNA reads as TGTGCCAGCAGTCGAATGGGACCTAACTCCGAGCAGTACTTC.

The V and J genes are TRBV19 and TRBJ1-5, with a possible D match to TRBD1 (5 bases). Germline V gene data show CDR1 as LNHDA and CDR2 as SQIVND (reference sequence). V was clipped by 7 bases and J by 2 bases, with 21 bases between them. The CDR3 is 17 residues long. The CDR3 DNA sequence: TGTGCCAGTACCGCCCGCACAGGCTTTAGGGGCAATCAGCCCCAGCATTTT. This gives the protein CASTARTGFRGNQPQHF. The full variable domain, with the rest looked up from reference TRBV19 and TRBJ1-5, is DGGITQSPKYLFRKEGQNVTLSCEQNLNHDAMYWYRQDPGQGLRLIYYSQIVNDFQKGDIAEGYSVSREKKESFPLTVTSAQKNPTAFYLCASTARTGFRGNQPQHFGDGTRLSIL.

This chain joins TRBV15 and TRBJ1-3; maybe TRBD1 (5 bases). The ends were cut back, 3 bases at V and 0 bases at J, with 6 bases in the middle. CDR3 length equals 14 residues. CDR1 and CDR2 from the germline V gene are LNHNV and YYDKDF (reference sequence). CDR3 residues: CATSRGRSGNTIYF. The CDR3 nucleotides are TGTGCCACCAGCAGGGGACGCTCTGGAAACACCATATATTTT.

A few counts support this clone. Given a much more abundant clone one base away, this may be a read error. Different DNA sequences within this sample yield the same CDR3. The gene calls are TRBV30 and TRBJ2-7, with TRBD2 matching 7 bases. The CDR3 runs to 14 residues. Germline V gene lookup returns CDR1 GTSNPN and CDR2 SVGIG (reference sequence). The CDR3 DNA follows: TGCGCCTGGAGTGTACCCGGGGGAGGGTACGAGCAGTACTTC. Translating it yields CAWSVPGGGYEQYF.

The chain carries TRBV12-5 and TRBJ2-1; TRBD2 aligns across 10 bases. Germline values: CDR1 LGHNT, CDR2 FRNRAP. The CDR3 contains 15 residues. With 3 bases clipped from V and 6 bases from J, the junction kept 5 bases outside the gene matches. The CDR3 coding sequence is TGTGCTAGTGGTTTTCTAGCGGGAGAGGGCAATGAGCAGTTCTTC. This sequence encodes CASGFLAGEGNEQFF.